This T cell receptor beta chain was identified during a study of cytomegalovirus exposure and HLA in healthy donors. Whole-study results and caveats: An analysis was carried out at a later point. It showed that HLA-associated TCR beta chains were more clonally expanded than equally common non-associated chains. Prior analysis indicated that the majority of TCR beta V segments exhibited productivity approximately 90% or approximately 30% of the time. A few V segments could not be told apart, such as TRBV6-2 and TRBV6-3, and were left out. The authors later found most CMV-associated TCR beta chains appeared HLA-restricted.

This clone was detected a few times. No antigen is known for it. Looked up from germline, CDR1 is SEHNR and CDR2 is FQNEAQ (reference sequence). V was shortened by 5 bases and J by 7 bases, with 15 bases between the two germline ends. The CDR3 is 14 amino acids. Use of 60 Vbeta and 13 Jbeta primers characterized the PCR. TCRdb keeps only in-frame clones here, not all; method: immunoSEQ multiplex PCR. The sample carries about 140,000 clones, roughly three quarters recorded once. V is TRBV7-9 and J is TRBJ2-1; TRBD2 is a possible D gene (6 bases). This receptor was obtained from a woman between 45 and 60 years old in good health and CMV-seronegative. The sample comprised PBMCs. This CDR3 reads CASSRDWGFNEQFF. Here the CDR3 DNA reads TGTGCCAGCAGCCGGGACTGGGGGTTTAATGAGCAGTTCTTC. The full variable domain, rest sourced from reference TRBV7-9 and TRBJ2-1, is DTGVSQNPRHKITKRGQNVTFRCDPISEHNRLYWYRQTLGQGPEFLTYFQNEAQLEKSRLLSDRFSAERPKGSFSTLEIQRTEQGDSAMYLCASSRDWGFNEQFFGPGTRLTVL.